This T cell receptor (beta chain) was sequenced for a study of patients and donors after allogeneic stem cell transplantation. TCRdb reprocessed the RT-PCR reads with MiXCR, giving one entry per CDR3 protein. The sample includes 15,000 to 25,000 distinct CDR3 sequences, approximately 4.4% of them seen just once. At least ten counts were recorded for this clonotype. The V and J ends lost 5 bases and 7 bases respectively, with 9 bases between them. This CDR3 has 12 residues. The material sequenced was blood, either unsorted or a sorted T cell fraction (not recorded which). V and J are TRBV12-3 or TRBV12-4 and TRBJ2-1, with D possibly TRBD2 on 6 matching bases. The sequence came from a human donor who was either an allogeneic HSCT recipient or a stem cell or donor lymphocyte infusion donor (not recorded which). It is not recorded whose cells these are; they may come from a transplant donor. CDR3 coding DNA: TGTGCCAGCAGTCCGACTAGGAATGAGCAGTTCTTC. Protein: CASSPTRNEQFF.